The rows below give T cell receptor beta chains drawn from one sample of a study of cytomegalovirus exposure and HLA in healthy donors. Only in-frame clones appear in the TCRdb table, and some are missing; sequencing was by immunoSEQ multiplex PCR. The table records 130,000 or so clones, approximately 80% of them present only once. The sequencing sample was made of PBMCs. The receptors originated from a woman between 18 and 29 years old in good health and CMV-seropositive. The CDR3 runs from the conserved cysteine through the conserved F or W.

j_gene | v_gene | CDR3aa
TRBJ2-3 | TRBV30 | CAWSVQAGGTDTQYF
TRBJ1-1 | TRBV5-1 | CASSRTGTGNTEAFF
TRBJ2-2 | TRBV5-5 | CASSLDIGELFF
TRBJ2-2 | TRBV7-9 | CASSVRGVDTGELFF
TRBJ1-1 | TRBV5-1 | CASSLGEGGTEAFF
TRBJ2-5 | TRBV9 | CASSISGGAGETQYF
TRBJ1-1 | TRBV29-1 | CSVTNRALGTEAFF
TRBJ1-6 | TRBV7-9 | CASSPRQITNSPLHF
TRBJ1-3 | TRBV5-1 | CASSPGQGVSPGNTIYF
TRBJ1-2 | TRBV6-5 | CASSYSTKGLYGYTF
TRBJ2-1 | TRBV7-9 | CASSLLAGGYNEQFF
TRBJ2-6 | TRBV10-3 | CAISRQGESGANVLTF
TRBJ1-1 | TRBV5-4 | CASSSQGRSNTEAFF
TRBJ2-7 | TRBV5-6 | CASGSGTVSYEQYF
TRBJ1-2 | TRBV5-6 | CASGGGDVGNYGYTF
TRBJ2-2 | TRBV19 | CASSPGQGTGELFF
TRBJ2-7 | TRBV5-4 | CASKIAGESYEQYF
TRBJ1-2 | TRBV29-1 | CSVAPGQGSYGYTF
TRBJ2-7 | TRBV5-1 | CASSLPGAAYEQYF
TRBJ2-2 | TRBV6-6 | CASSSAGTNTGELFF
TRBJ2-2 | TRBV2 | CASTQPGLTNTGELFF
TRBJ2-7 | TRBV4-1 | CASSQGTDPSYEQYF
TRBJ1-2 | TRBV19 | CASMAGGGDYYGYTF
TRBJ2-5 | TRBV28 | CASSSGSLGETQYF
TRBJ2-3 | TRBV6-1 | CASSEAGLAVFRGDTQYF
TRBJ2-3 | TRBV7-9 | CASSRGETDTQYF
TRBJ1-2 | TRBV2 | CASTGASYGYTF
TRBJ1-3 | TRBV5-1 | CASSLPGSGNTIYF
TRBJ2-7 | TRBV5-4 | CASSLTGTGGVEQYF
TRBJ1-1 | TRBV4-2 | CASSQGPLNTEAFF
TRBJ2-3 | TRBV12-5 | CASGLTGTDTQYF
TRBJ2-1 | TRBV11-2 | CASSLDWATDPDNEQFF
TRBJ2-1 | TRBV5-5 | CASRTTGTNEQFF
TRBJ1-2 | TRBV28 | CASRGTGWSLFHYGYTF
TRBJ2-7 | TRBV6-1 | CASEGRGDLGEQYF
TRBJ1-2 | TRBV27 | CASSPGTGGNYGYTF
TRBJ1-1 | TRBV6-6 | CASSPDSEAFF
TRBJ1-2 | TRBV7-9 | CASSLPDRGNNYGYTF